These 3 T cell receptor beta chains came from one sample sequenced in a study of T cell responses to AZD1222 COVID-19 vaccine. Produced via immunoSEQ multiplex PCR; TCRdb's table is partial and in-frame only. The table has roughly 70,000 clones, roughly 78% seen once. This specimen was peripheral blood, taken on day 0 of MenACWY control vaccination. Receptors were obtained from an adult in good health.

The V call is TRBV14, the J call TRBJ1-1; no reliable D call. The CDR3 consists of 15 residues. With 4 bases removed from V and 3 bases from J, the gap between germline ends came to 15 bases. Germline values: CDR1 SGHDN, CDR2 FVKESK. CDR3 amino acids: CASSPQVGGYTEAFF. The CDR3 region has the DNA TGTGCCAGCAGCCCCCAGGTCGGAGGTTACACTGAAGCTTTCTTT.

The chain combines TRBV6-5 with TRBJ2-3, with unresolved D. Germline CDR1 reads MNHEY; CDR2 reads SVGAGI. The CDR3 runs to 15 residues. V gave up 7 bases and J gave up 3 bases, with 17 bases separating them. CDR3 nucleotides: TGTGCCAGCATCAGAATGAGCGCGAGTACAGATACGCAGTATTTT. This encodes CASIRMSASTDTQYF.

J is TRBJ1-4 and V is TRBV7-9, with unresolved D. CDR1 and CDR2 (germline): SEHNR, FQNEAQ (reference sequence). The CDR3 runs 16 residues. Trimming cost V 0 bases and J 2 bases, with 10 bases left between them. The CDR3 bases are TGTGCCAGCAGCTTAGCAGCGGGTTACACTAATGAAAAACTGTTTTTT. Encoded protein: CASSLAAGYTNEKLFF. Full variable domain (missing parts from reference TRBV7-9 and TRBJ1-4): DTGVSQNPRHKITKRGQNVTFRCDPISEHNRLYWYRQTLGQGPEFLTYFQNEAQLEKSRLLSDRFSAERPKGSFSTLEIQRTEQGDSAMYLCASSLAAGYTNEKLFFGSGTQLSVL.